The entry below gives a single TCR beta chain sequence along with its context. This sample was taken from a study of blood T cell repertoires in COVID-19. Study as a whole: There were acute and convalescent COVID-19 samples, and they came from the United States, Italy and Spain. Sources were T cells, B-cell-depleted T cells, or PBMCs; the material itself was cDNA or gDNA.

Germline-derived CDR1 and CDR2 are LNHDA and SQIVND (reference sequence). This CDR3 spans 15 amino acids. The V and J ends lost 4 bases and 4 bases respectively, with 13 bases between them. Authors' data handling: Amplified reference gene primers provided the basis for estimating nucleated cell counts. Sequencing was performed with immunoSEQ multiplex PCR; in TCRdb, only in-frame clones are kept and a portion is missing. Clone size and V and J calls were adopted from that table, with D and trimming inferred from the DNA. The sample includes some 150,000 clones, 85% to 90% seen only once; the top ten take around 15%.

The chain combines TRBV19 with TRBJ1-4, with D possibly being TRBD1 (6 bases). This TCR was recovered from a woman aged 40-49 years with acute or convalescent COVID-19. Sequencing was carried out using peripheral blood. The CDR3 DNA reads TGTGCCAGTAGTACGCGACAGGATCTTAATGAAAAACTGTTTTTT. Translated: CASSTRQDLNEKLFF.